Listed here is a single TCR beta chain. Its specificity is not known. This entry belongs to a study of a mutant IDH1 vaccine in newly diagnosed glioma. Study context: Vaccinations were initiated 4-6 weeks following radiotherapy alone, or were given together with temozolomide cycles.

Generated by immunoSEQ multiplex PCR, the TCRdb table keeps only in-frame clones and is missing some. Of around 40,000 clones listed, around 74% are singletons. The time point here: week 23, last vaccination. Doses comprised 300 ug of mutant IDH1 20-mer peptide each, plus topical imiquimod. Diagnosis in the donors showed new WHO grade 3 or 4 astrocytomas that were IDH1-mutant and ATRX-lost. Germline CDR1 is SGHDN and CDR2 is FVKESK. CDR3 length equals 14 residues. Deletions cut 1 base from V and 3 bases from J, with 9 bases between. The genes are TRBV14 and TRBJ1-2; D might be TRBD1 (5 bases). The sample consisted of PBMCs, taken from a glioma patient whose treatment included an IDH1 peptide vaccine. The sequence was collected from a middle-aged man with glioma. CDR3 sequence reads: CASSQGGAYYGYTF. The CDR3 DNA sequence: TGTGCCAGCAGCCAAGGGGGCGCCTACTATGGCTACACCTTC.